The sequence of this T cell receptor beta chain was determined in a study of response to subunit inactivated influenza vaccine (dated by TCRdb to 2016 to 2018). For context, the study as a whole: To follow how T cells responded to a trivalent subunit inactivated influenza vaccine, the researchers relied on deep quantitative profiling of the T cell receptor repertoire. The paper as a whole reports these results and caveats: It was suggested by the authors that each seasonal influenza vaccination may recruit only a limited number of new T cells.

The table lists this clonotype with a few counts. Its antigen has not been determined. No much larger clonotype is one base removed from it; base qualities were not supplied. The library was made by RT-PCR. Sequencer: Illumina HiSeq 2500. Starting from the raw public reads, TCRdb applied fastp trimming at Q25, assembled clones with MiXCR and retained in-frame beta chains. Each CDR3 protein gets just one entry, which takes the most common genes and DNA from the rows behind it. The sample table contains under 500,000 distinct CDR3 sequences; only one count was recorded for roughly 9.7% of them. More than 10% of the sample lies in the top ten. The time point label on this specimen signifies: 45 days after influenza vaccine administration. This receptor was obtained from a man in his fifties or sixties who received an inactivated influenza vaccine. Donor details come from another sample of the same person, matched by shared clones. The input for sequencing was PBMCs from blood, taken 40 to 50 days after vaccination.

The CDR3 sequence is CASSYDRVNNEQFF. The DNA sequence is given as TGTGCCAGCAGTTACGACAGGGTGAACAATGAGCAGTTCTTC. This chain is built from TRBV6-5 and TRBJ2-1; 7 middle bases align to TRBD1. The germline V and J ends show losses of 2 bases and 5 bases respectively, and no gene match explains 3 bases of the junction. From cysteine to phenylalanine, the CDR3 is 14 amino acids long. The only DNA kept is the CDR3, 42 bases in frame from the first base. The germline V gene gives CDR1 as MNHEY and CDR2 as SVGAGI.